This paragraph reports one T cell receptor beta chain. Looked up from germline, CDR1 is SGHRS and CDR2 is YFSETQ. This CDR3 contains 14 residues. Germline trimming cut 7 bases from V and 0 bases from J; bases unmatched to any gene: 4. Original analysis: Nucleated cell number was recorded as an estimate derived from reference gene primer amplification. Profiled with immunoSEQ multiplex PCR; TCRdb holds only in-frame clones, not every one. Clone size and V and J calls were adopted from that table, with D and trimming inferred from the DNA. The repertoire has 60,000 to 70,000 clones, 70% to 85% of them found once; the top ten carry about two fifths. These data originate in a study of blood T cell repertoires in COVID-19. Study at large: Specimens from acute and convalescent COVID-19 originated in the United States, Italy and Spain. Nucleic acid was either cDNA or gDNA, and it came from T cells, B-cell-depleted T cells, or PBMCs.

The chain has TRBV5-1 and TRBJ2-7, with 10 positions matching TRBD2. This clonotype was obtained from a human donor in a cohort sampled during active COVID-19. Sequencing input: peripheral blood. The CDR3 region has the DNA TGCGCCAGCTCAACTAGCGGGGTCTCCTACGAGCAGTACTTC. It codes for CASSTSGVSYEQYF.